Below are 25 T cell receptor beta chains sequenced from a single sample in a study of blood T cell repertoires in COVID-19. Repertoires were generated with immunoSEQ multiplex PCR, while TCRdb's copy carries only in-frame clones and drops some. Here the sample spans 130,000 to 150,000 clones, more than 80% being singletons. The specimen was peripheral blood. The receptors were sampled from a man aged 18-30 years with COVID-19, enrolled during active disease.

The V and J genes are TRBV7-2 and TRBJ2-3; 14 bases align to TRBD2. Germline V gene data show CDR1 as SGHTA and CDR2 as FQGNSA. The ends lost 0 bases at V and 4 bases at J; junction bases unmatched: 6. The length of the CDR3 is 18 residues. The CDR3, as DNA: TGTGCCAGCAGCTTAGCTGGGACTAGCGGGAGTGGATCAGATACGCAGTATTTT. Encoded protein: CASSLAGTSGSGSDTQYF.

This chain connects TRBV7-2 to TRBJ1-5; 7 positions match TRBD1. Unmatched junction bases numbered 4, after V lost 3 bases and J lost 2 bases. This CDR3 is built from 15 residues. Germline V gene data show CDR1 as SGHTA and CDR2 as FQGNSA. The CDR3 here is CASSLTGNGNQPQHF. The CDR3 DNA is TGTGCCAGCAGCTTGACAGGGAATGGCAATCAGCCCCAGCATTTT.

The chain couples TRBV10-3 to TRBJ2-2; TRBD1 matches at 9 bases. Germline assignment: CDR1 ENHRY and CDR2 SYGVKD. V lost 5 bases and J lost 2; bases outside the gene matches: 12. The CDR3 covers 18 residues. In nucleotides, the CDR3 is TGTGCCATCAGTTCCTTCGGTCGGGACAGGGCAAACACCGGGGAGCTGTTTTTT. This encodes CAISSFGRDRANTGELFF.

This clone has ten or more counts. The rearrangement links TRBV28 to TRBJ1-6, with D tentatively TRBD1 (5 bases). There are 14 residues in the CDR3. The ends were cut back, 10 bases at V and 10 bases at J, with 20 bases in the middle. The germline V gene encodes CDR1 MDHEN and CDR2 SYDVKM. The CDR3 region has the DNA TGTGCCACCTCAGTAGGGGTGTTCGGGTCACCCCTCCACTTT. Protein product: CATSVGVFGSPLHF.

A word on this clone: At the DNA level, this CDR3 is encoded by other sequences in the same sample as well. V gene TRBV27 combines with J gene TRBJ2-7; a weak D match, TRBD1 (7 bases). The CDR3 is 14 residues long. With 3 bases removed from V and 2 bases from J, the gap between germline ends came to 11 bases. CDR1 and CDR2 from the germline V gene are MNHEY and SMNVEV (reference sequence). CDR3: CASSFGRGAYEQYF. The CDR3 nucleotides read TGTGCCAGCAGTTTTGGCAGGGGGGCCTACGAGCAGTACTTC.

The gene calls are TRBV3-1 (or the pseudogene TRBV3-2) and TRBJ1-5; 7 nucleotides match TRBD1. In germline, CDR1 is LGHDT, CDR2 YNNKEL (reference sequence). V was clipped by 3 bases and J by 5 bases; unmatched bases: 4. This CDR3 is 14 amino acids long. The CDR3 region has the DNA TGTGCCAGCAGCCAGACAGGGCGGGATCAGCCCCAGCATTTT. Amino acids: CASSQTGRDQPQHF.

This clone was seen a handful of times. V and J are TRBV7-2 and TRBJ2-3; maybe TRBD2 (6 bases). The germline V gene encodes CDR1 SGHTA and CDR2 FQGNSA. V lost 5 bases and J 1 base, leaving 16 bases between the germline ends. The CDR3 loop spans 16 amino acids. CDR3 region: CASSLGGGRGTDTQYF. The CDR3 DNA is TGTGCCAGCAGCCTGGGCGGAGGGCGGGGCACAGATACGCAGTATTTT.

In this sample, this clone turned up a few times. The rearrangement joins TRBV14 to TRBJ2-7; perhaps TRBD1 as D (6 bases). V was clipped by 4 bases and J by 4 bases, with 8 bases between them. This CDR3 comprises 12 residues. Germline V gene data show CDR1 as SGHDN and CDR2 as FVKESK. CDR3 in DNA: TGTGCCAGCAGCCCCACAGGGTACGAGCAGTACTTC. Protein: CASSPTGYEQYF.

CDR3 sequence: CASSLAGRPSSYNSPLHF. DNA for the CDR3: TGTGCCAGCAGCTTAGCGGGCAGGCCCAGCTCCTATAATTCACCCCTCCACTTT. The chain recombines TRBV7-2 with TRBJ1-6; D uncertain. Trimming stripped 0 bases from V and 0 bases from J, with 12 bases between. Germline V lookup: CDR1 SGHTA, CDR2 FQGNSA. The CDR3 contains 18 residues. Full variable domain (remainder filled in from reference TRBV7-2 and TRBJ1-6): GAGVSQSPSNKVTEKGKDVELRCDPISGHTALYWYRQSLGQGLEFLIYFQGNSAPDKSGLPSDRFSAERTGGSVSTLTIQRTQQEDSAVYLCASSLAGRPSSYNSPLHFGNGTRLTVT.

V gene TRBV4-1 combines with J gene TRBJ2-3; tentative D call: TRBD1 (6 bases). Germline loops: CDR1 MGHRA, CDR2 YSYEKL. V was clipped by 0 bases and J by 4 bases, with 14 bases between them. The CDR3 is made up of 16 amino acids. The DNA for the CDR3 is TGCGCCAGCAGCCAAGAGGACAGCCTTATGTCAGATACGCAGTATTTT. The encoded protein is CASSQEDSLMSDTQYF.

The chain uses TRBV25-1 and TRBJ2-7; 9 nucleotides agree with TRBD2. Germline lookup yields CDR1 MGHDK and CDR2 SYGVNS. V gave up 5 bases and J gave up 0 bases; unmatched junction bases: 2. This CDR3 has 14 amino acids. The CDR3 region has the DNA TGTGCCAGCAGTTCTAGCGGGGCCTCCTACGAGCAGTACTTC. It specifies CASSSSGASYEQYF.

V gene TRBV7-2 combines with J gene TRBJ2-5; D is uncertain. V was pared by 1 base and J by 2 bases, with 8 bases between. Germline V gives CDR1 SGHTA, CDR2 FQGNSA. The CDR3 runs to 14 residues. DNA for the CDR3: TGTGCCAGCAGCTTAGTGAGGATTCAAGAGACCCAGTACTTC. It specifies CASSLVRIQETQYF.

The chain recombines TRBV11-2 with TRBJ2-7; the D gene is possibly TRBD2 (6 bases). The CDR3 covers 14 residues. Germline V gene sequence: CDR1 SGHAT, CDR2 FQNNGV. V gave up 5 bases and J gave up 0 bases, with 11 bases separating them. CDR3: CASSPGLISYEQYF. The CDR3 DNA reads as TGTGCCAGCAGCCCGGGACTGATCTCCTACGAGCAGTACTTC.

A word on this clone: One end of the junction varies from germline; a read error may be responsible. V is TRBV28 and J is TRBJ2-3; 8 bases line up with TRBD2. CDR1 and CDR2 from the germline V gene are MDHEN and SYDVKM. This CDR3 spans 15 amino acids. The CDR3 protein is CASSLRRTSRDTQYF. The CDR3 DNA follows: TGTGCCAGCAGTTTGCGACGGACTAGCAGAGATACGCAGTATTTT.

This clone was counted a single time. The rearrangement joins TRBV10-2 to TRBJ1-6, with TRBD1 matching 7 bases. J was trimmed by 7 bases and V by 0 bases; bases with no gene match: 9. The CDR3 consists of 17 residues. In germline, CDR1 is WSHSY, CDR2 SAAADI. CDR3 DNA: TGCGCCAGCAGTGAGTCGGCGCCGGGACAGTCAAATTCACCCCTCCACTTT. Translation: CASSESAPGQSNSPLHF.

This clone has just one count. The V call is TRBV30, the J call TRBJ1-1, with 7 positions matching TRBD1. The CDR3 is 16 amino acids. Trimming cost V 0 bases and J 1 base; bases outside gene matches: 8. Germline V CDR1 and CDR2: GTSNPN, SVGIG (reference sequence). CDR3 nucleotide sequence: TGTGCCTGGAGTGTGATCAAAGGGACAGCGAACACTGAAGCTTTCTTT. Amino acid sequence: CAWSVIKGTANTEAFF.

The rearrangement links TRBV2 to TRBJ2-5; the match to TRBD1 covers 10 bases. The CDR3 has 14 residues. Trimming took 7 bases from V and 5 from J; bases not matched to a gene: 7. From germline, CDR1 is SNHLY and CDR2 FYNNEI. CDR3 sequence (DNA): TGTGCCAGCATCCCGACAGGGGGCTTGGAGACCCAGTACTTC. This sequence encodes CASIPTGGLETQYF.

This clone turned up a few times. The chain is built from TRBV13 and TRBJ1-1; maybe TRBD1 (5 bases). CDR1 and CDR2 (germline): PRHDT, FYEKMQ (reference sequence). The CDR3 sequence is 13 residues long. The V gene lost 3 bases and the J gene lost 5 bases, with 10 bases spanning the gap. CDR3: CASSLTVRTEAFF. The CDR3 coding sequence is TGTGCCAGCAGCTTGACAGTCAGAACTGAAGCTTTCTTT.

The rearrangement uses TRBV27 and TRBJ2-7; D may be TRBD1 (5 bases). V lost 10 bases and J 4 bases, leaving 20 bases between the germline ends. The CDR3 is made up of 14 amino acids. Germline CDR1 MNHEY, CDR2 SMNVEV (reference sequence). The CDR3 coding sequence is TGTGCCATCTACTCTAGGGGTAAGGGGTACGAGCAGTACTTC. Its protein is CAIYSRGKGYEQYF.

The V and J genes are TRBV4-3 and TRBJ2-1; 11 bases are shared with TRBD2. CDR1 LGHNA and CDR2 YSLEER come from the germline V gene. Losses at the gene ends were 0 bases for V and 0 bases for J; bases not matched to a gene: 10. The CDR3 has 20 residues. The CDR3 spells CASSQDYTSGSPSSYNEQFF. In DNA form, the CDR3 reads TGCGCCAGCAGCCAAGATTATACTAGCGGGAGTCCCAGCTCCTACAATGAGCAGTTCTTC.

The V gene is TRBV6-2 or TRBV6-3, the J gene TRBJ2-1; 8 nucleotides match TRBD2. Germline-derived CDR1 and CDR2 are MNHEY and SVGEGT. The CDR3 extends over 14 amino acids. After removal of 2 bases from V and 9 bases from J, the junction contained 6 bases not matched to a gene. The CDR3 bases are TGTGCCAGCAGTTACCCGGGACTAGTAGCTGAGCAGTTCTTC. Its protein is CASSYPGLVAEQFF.

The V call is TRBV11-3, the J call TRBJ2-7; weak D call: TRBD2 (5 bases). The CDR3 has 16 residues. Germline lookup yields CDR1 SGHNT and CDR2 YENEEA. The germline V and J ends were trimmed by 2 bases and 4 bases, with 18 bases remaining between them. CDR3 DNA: TGTGCCAGCAGCTTAAGTAACGGGGTAAGGCAGTACGAGCAGTACTTC. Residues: CASSLSNGVRQYEQYF.

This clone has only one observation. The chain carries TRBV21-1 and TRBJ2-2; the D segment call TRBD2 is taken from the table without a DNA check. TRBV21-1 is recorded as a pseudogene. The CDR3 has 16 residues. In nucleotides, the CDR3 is TGTGCCAGCAGGCCCGGAGGACCGACTAACACCGGGGAGCTGTTTTTT. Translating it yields CASRPGGPTNTGELFF.

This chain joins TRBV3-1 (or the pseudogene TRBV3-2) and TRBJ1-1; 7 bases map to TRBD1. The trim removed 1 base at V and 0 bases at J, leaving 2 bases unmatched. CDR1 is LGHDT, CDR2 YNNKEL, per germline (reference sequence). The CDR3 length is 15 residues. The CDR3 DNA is TGTGCCAGCAGCCAAGTGGGGACAGTGAACACTGAAGCTTTCTTT. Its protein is CASSQVGTVNTEAFF.

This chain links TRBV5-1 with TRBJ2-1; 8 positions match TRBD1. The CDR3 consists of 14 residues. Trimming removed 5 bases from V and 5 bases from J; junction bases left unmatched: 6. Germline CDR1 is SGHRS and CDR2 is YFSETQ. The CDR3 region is CASRWGQADNEQFF. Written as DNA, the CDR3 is TGCGCCAGCAGGTGGGGACAGGCAGACAATGAGCAGTTCTTC.